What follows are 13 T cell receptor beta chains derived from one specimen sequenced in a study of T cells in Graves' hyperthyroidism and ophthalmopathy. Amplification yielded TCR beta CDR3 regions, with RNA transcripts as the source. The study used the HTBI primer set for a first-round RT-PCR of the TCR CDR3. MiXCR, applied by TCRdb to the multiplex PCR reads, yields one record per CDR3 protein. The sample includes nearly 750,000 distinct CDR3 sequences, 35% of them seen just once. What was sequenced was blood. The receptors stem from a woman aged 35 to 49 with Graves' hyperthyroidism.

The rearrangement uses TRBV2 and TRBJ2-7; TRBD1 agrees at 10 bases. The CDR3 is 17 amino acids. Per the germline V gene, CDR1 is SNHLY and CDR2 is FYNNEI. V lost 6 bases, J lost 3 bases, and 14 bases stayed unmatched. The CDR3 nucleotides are TGTGCCAGCAGCTTACCAACCGGGACAGGGGAGGGCTACGAGCAGTACTTC. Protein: CASSLPTGTGEGYEQYF.

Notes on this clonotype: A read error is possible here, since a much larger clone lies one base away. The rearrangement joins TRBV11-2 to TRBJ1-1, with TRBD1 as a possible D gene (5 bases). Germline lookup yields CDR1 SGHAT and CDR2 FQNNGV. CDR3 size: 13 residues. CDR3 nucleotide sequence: TGTGCCAGCGGCTTAGAGGGGCCGCAGGAAGCTTTCTTT. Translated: CASGLEGPQEAFF.

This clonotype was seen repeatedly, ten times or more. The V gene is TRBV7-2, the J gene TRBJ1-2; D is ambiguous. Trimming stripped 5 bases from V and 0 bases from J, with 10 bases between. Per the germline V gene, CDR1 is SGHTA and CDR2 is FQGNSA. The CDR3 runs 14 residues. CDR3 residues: CASSRPGANYGYTF. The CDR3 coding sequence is TGTGCCAGCAGCAGACCAGGAGCTAACTATGGCTACACCTTC.

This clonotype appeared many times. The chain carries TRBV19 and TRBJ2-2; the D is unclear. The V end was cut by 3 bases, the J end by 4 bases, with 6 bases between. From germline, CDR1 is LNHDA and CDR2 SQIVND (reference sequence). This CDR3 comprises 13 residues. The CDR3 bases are TGTGCCAGTAGTATTTCCGTCACCGGGGAGCTGTTTTTT. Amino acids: CASSISVTGELFF.

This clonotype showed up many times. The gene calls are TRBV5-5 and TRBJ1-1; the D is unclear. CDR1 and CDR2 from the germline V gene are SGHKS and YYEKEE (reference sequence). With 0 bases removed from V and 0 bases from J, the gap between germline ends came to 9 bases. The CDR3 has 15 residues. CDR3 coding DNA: TGTGCCAGCAGCTTGGTGGATCTCATGAACACTGAAGCTTTCTTT. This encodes CASSLVDLMNTEAFF.

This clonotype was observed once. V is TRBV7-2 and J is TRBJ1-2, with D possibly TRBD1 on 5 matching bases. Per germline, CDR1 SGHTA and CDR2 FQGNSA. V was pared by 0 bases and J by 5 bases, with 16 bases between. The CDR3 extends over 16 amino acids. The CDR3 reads CASSLAGTGTVYGYTF. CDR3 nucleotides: TGTGCCAGCAGCTTAGCGGGGACTGGGACGGTGTATGGCTACACCTTC.

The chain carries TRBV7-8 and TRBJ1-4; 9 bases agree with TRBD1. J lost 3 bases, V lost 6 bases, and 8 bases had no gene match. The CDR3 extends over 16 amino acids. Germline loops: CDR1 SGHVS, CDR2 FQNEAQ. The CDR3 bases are TGTGCCAGCAGTCCGGGGGGACAGGGCTCTAATGAAAAACTGTTTTTT. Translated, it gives CASSPGGQGSNEKLFF. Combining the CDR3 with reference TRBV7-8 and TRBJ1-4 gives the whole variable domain GAGVSQSPRYKVAKRGQDVALRCDPISGHVSLFWYQQALGQGPEFLTYFQNEAQLDKSGLPSDRFFAERPEGSVSTLKIQRTQQEDSAVYLCASSPGGQGSNEKLFFGSGTQLSVL.

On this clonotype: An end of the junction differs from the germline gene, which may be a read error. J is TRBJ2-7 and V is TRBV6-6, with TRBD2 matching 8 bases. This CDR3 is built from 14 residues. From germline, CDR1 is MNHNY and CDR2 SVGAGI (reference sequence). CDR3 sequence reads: CASTLERGTYDQYF. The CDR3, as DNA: TGTGCCAGCACCCTGGAGCGGGGGACCTACGACCAGTACTTC.

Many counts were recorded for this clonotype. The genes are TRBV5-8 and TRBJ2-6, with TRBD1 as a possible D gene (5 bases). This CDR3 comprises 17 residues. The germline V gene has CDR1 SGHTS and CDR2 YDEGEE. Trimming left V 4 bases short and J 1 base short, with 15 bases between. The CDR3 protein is CASSGLISGSGANVLTF. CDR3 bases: TGTGCCAGCAGCGGCCTAATCTCAGGGTCTGGGGCCAACGTCCTGACTTTC.

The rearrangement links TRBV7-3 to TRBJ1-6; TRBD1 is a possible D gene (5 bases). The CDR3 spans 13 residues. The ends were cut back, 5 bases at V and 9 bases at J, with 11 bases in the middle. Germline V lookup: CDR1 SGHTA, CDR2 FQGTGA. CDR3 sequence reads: CASSRDAGSPLHF. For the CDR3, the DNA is TGTGCCAGCAGCAGGGACGCCGGTTCACCCCTCCACTTT.

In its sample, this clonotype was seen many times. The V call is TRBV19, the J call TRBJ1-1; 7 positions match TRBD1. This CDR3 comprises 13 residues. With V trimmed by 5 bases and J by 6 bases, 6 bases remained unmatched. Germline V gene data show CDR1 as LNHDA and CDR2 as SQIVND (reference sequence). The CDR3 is CASSVTGTAEAFF. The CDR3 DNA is TGTGCCAGTAGTGTTACAGGGACAGCTGAAGCTTTCTTT.

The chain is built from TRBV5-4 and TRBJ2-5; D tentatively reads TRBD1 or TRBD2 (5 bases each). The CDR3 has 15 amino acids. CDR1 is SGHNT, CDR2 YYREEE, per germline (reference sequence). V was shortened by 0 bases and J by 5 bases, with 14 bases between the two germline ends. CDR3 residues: CASSLGGLRGETQYF. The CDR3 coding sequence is TGTGCCAGCAGCTTGGGGGGCTTGAGAGGGGAGACCCAGTACTTC. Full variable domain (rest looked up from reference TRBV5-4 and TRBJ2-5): ETGVTQSPTHLIKTRGQQVTLRCSSQSGHNTVSWYQQALGQGPQFIFQYYREEENGRGNFPPRFSGLQFPNYSSELNVNALELDDSALYLCASSLGGLRGETQYFGPGTRLLVL.

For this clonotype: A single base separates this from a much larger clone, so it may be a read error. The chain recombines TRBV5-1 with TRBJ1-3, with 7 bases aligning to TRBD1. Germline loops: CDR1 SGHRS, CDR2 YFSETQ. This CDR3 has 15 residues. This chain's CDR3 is CAGSLAGRQGDTIYF. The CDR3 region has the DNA TGCGCCGGCAGCTTGGCCGGAAGGCAGGGGGACACCATATATTTT.